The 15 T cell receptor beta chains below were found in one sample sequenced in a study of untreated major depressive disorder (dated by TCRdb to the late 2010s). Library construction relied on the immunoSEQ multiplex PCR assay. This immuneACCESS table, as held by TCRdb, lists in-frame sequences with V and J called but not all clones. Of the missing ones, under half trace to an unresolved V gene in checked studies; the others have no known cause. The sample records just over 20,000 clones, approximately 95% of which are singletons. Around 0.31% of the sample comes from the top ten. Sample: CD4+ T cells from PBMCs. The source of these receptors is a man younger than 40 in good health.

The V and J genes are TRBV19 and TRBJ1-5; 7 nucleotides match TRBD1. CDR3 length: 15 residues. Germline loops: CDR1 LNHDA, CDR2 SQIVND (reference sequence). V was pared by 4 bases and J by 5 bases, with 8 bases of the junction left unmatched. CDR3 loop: CASSTTDREHQPQHF. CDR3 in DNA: TGTGCCAGTAGTACAACCGACAGGGAGCATCAGCCCCAGCATTTT.

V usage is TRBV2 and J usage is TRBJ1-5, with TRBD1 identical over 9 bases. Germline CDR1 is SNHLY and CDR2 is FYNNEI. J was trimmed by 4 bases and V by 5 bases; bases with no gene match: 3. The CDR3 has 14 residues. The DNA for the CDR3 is TGTGCCAGCAGTAGTGACAGGGGGAATCAGCCCCAGCATTTT. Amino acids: CASSSDRGNQPQHF.

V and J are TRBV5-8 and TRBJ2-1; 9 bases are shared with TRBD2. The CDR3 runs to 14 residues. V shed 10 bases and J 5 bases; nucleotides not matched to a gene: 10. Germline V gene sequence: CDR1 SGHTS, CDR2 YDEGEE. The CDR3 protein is CAAGGRRRNNEQFF. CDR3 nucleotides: TGTGCCGCGGGGGGGCGCAGAAGGAACAATGAGCAGTTCTTC.

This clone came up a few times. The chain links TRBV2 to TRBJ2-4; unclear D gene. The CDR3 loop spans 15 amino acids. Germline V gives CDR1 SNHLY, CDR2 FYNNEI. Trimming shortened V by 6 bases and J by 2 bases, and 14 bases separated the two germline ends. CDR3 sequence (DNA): TGTGCCAGCAGGGGGATGTGGGGAACCAAAAACATTCAGTACTTC. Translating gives CASRGMWGTKNIQYF.

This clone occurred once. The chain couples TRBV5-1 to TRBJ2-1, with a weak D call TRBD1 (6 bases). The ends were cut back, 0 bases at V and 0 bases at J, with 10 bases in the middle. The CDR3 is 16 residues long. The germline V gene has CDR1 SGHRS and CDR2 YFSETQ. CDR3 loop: CASSLDADSSYNEQFF. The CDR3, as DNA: TGCGCCAGCAGCTTGGACGCGGACAGCTCCTACAATGAGCAGTTCTTC.

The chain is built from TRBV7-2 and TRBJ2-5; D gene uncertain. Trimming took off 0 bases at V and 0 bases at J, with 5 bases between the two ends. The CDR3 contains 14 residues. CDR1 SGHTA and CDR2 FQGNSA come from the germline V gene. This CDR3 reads CASSLALYQETQYF. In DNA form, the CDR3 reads TGTGCCAGCAGCTTAGCTTTATACCAAGAGACCCAGTACTTC.

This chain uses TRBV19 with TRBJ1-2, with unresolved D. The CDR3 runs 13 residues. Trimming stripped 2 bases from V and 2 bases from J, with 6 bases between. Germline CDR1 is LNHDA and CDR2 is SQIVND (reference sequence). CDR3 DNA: TGTGCCAGTAGTATACAGAGAAACTATGGCTACACCTTC. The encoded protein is CASSIQRNYGYTF.

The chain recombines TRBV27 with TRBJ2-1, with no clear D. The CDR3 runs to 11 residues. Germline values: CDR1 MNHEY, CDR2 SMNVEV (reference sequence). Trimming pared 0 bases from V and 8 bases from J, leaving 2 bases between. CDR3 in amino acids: CASSLSHEQFF. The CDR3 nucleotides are TGTGCCAGCAGTTTATCGCATGAGCAGTTCTTC.

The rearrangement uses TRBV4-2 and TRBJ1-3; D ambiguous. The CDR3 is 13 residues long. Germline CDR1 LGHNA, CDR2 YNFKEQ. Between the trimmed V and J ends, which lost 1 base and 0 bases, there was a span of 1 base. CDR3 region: CASSQVSGNTIYF. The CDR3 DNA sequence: TGTGCCAGCAGCCAAGTCTCTGGAAACACCATATATTTT.

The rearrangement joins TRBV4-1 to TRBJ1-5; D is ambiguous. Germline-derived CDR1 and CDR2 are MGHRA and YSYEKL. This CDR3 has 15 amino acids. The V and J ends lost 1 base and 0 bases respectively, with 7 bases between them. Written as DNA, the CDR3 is TGCGCCAGCAGCCAAGGGGAATATAGCAATCAGCCCCAGCATTTT. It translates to CASSQGEYSNQPQHF.

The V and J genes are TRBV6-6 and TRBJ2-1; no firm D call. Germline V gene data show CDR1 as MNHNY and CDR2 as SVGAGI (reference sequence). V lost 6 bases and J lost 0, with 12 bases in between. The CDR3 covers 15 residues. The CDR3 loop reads CASRLTLSSYNEQFF. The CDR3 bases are TGTGCCAGCAGACTAACCTTAAGCTCCTACAATGAGCAGTTCTTC.

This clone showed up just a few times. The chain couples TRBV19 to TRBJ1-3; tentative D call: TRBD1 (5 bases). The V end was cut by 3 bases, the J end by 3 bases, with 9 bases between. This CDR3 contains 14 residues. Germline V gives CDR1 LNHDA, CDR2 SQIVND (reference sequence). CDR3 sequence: CASSIQGDGNTIYF. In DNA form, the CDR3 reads TGTGCCAGTAGTATTCAGGGCGATGGAAACACCATATATTTT.

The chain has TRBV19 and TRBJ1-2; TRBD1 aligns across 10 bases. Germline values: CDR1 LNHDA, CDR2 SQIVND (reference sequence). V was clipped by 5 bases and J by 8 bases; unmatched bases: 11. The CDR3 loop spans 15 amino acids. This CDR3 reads CASSLGQGISSGYTF. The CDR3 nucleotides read TGTGCCAGTAGTTTGGGACAGGGGATTTCGAGCGGCTACACCTTC.

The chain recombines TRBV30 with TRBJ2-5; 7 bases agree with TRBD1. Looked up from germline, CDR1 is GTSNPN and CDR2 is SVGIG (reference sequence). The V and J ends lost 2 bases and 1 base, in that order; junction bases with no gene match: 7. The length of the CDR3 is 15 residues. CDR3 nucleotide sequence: TGTGCCTGGAGTCGGTATAGGGACAGCCAAGAGACCCAGTACTTC. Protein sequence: CAWSRYRDSQETQYF. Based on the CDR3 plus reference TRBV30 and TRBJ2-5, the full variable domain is SQTIHQWPATLVQPVGSPLSLECTVEGTSNPNLYWYRQAAGRGLQLLFYSVGIGQISSEVPQNLSASRPQDRQFILSSKKLLLSDSGFYLCAWSRYRDSQETQYFGPGTRLLVL.

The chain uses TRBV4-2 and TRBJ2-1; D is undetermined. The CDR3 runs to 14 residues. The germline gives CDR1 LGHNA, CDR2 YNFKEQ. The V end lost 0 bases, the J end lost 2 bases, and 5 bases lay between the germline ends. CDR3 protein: CASSQEGTYNEQFF. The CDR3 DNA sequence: TGTGCCAGCAGCCAAGAAGGGACCTACAATGAGCAGTTCTTC.